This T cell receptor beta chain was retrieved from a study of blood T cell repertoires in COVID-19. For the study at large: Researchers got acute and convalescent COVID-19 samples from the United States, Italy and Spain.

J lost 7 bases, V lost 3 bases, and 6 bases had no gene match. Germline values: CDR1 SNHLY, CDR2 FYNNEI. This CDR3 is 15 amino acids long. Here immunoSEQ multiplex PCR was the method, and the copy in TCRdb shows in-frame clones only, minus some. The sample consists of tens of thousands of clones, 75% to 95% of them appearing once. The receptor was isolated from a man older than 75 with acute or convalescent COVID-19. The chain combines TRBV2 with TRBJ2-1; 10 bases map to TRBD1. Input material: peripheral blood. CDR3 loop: CASSDRQGAPNEQFF. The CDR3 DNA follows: TGTGCCAGCAGTGATCGACAGGGGGCTCCAAATGAGCAGTTCTTC.